This T cell receptor (beta chain) came from a study of CD8+ T cells in alopecia areata. Whole-study findings and limits: Affected lesional scalp, above all in alopecia totalis/universalis, was more clonal than normal scalp. Scalp sample sequencing also detects resident alphabeta T cells of normal skin.

The table lists this clone with a few counts. As yet, its antigen is unknown. It was cDNA, reverse transcribed from extracted RNA, that served as the sequencing template. The assay was immunoSEQ multiplex PCR, and TCRdb's table has in-frame clones only and misses some. The repertoire has 200,000 to 250,000 clones, roughly 56% of them found once; the top ten carry under 5%. There are 15 residues in the CDR3. Per germline, CDR1 SQVTM and CDR2 ANQGSEA. Between the trimmed V and J ends, which lost 2 bases and 6 bases, there was a span of 19 bases. The TCR sequence derives from a human donor in good health. The sequencing input was CD8+ T cells sorted from blood. The chain is built from TRBV29-1 and TRBJ1-2; D might be TRBD1 (5 bases). CDR3 protein: CSVESVFVGGNGYTF. The CDR3 DNA sequence: TGCAGCGTTGAATCGGTTTTTGTTGGGGGGAATGGCTACACCTTC.